The clone carrying this TCR beta chain was counted at least ten times. The antigen is not known. The source of the sample is a study of T-cell reconstitution after alpha-beta-depleted transplantation in children. Findings and limits, study-wide: Reportedly, alpha-beta T cells present about two months post-transplant originated from several hundred expanded clones of graft origin. Some patients showed high day-60 TCRbeta diversity, which derived from surviving recipient T cells and thymic progenitors.

Unique molecular identifiers were used to barcode this TCRbeta library. TCRdb reprocessed the PCR reads via MiXCR and lists one record per CDR3 protein. This repertoire shows some 300,000 distinct CDR3 sequences, around 10% found once; its top ten account for roughly 7%. The CDR3 runs 15 residues. From germline, CDR1 is DFQATT and CDR2 SNEGSKA (reference sequence). The V gene end was trimmed by 3 bases and the J gene end by 0 bases; junction bases not matched to a gene: 8. V usage is TRBV20-1 and J usage is TRBJ2-7, with 7 positions matching TRBD1. This specimen was PBMCs, taken before TCRalphabeta/CD19-depleted stem cell transplant. The source is a boy less than two years old with acute myeloid leukemia, due to receive a stem cell transplant. CDR3 DNA: TGCAGTGCTAGGTTAGGGGGCGCGAGCTCCTACGAGCAGTACTTC. It is translated as CSARLGGASSYEQYF.